This TCR beta chain was captured by sequencing in a study of cytomegalovirus exposure and HLA in healthy donors. Overall study: Most donors, roughly 82% of over 300 genotyped, fell in the Caucasian-associated ancestry cluster.

CDR1 and CDR2 (germline): SQVTM, ANQGSEA. The CDR3 is 11 residues long. The PCR employed 60 Vbeta primers together with 13 Jbeta primers. Some clones are missing from TCRdb's copy, which holds only in-frame ones; the method was immunoSEQ multiplex PCR. The sample has 110,000 to 150,000 clones, approximately 82% seen once; the top ten hold under 10%. Though probably carrying unrecorded immune exposures, donors were nominally healthy at sampling. Notes on this clone: Its specificity is unknown. A junction end diverges from the germline sequence, so it may reflect a read error.

Whole-study findings and limits: Three chains linked to CMV were shown in vitro to be specific for CMV antigens.

Sequenced material: PBMCs. The rearrangement links TRBV29-1 to TRBJ2-7, with D possibly being TRBD1 (5 bases). This TCR derives from a woman aged 55-69 years in good health and CMV-seropositive. CDR3 amino acids: CSVEDLDKRLF. The CDR3 DNA is TGCAGCGTTGAAGACCTGGACAAGAGACTCTTC.